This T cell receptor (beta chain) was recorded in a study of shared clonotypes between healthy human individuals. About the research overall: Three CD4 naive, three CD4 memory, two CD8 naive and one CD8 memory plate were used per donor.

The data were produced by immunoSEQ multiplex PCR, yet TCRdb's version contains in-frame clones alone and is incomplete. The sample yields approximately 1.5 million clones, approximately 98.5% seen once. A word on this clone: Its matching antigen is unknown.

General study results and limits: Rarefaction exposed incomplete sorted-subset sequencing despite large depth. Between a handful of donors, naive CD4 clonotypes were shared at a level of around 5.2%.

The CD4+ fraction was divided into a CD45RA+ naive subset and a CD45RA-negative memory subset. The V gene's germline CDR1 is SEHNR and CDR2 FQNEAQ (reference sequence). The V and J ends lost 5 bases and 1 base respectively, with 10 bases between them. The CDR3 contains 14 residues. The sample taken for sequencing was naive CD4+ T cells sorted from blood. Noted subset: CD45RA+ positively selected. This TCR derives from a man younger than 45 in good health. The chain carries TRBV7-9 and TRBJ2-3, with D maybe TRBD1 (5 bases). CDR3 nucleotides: TGTGCCAGCAGCGCATGGGGCCGCACAGATACGCAGTATTTT. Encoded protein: CASSAWGRTDTQYF.